This T cell receptor beta chain originates from a study of blood T cells in healthy people across ages. General study findings and limits: Expanded clonotype shifts may have been confounded, as the donors had an unknown CMV status.

Primers used in a second PCR of roughly 6 to 11 cycles were a sample-barcoded 5' primer and a J-beta primer mix. MiXCR, run by TCRdb on the 5' RACE reads, gives a single entry per CDR3 protein. The sample lists some 860,000 distinct CDR3 sequences, roughly 56% occurring once. This clonotype has just a few counts. The antigen is not known. CDR1 SGDLS and CDR2 YYNGEE come from the germline V gene. V gave up 0 bases and J gave up 8 bases, with 12 bases separating them. The CDR3 runs 14 residues. Each individual donor underwent a draw of ten milliliters of peripheral blood. Sample: blood. The receptor comes from a man in his forties in good health. The chain combines TRBV9 with TRBJ2-1; the D gene is possibly TRBD1 (5 bases). The CDR3 region is CASSVGVLGDEQFF. As DNA, the CDR3 is TGTGCCAGCAGCGTAGGGGTATTAGGGGATGAGCAGTTCTTC. The variable domain in full, with the rest retrieved from reference TRBV9 and TRBJ2-1, is DSGVTQTPKHLITATGQRVTLRCSPRSGDLSVYWYQQSLDQGLQFLIQYYNGEERAKGNILERFSAQQFPDLHSELNLSSLELGDSALYFCASSVGVLGDEQFFGPGTRLTVL.